These 15 T cell receptor beta chains share one sample of origin, sequenced in a study of cytomegalovirus exposure and HLA in healthy donors. The method was immunoSEQ multiplex PCR; TCRdb's version includes in-frame clones alone and lacks a portion of them. The table lists over 200,000 clones, 90% of them singletons. Sequencing was performed on PBMCs. The receptors here all came from a young woman in good health and CMV-seronegative.

V gene TRBV4-2 combines with J gene TRBJ2-1, with D maybe TRBD2 (7 bases). The germline gives CDR1 LGHNA, CDR2 YNFKEQ. This CDR3 is built from 15 residues. Between the trimmed V and J ends, which lost 0 bases and 9 bases, there was a span of 15 bases. CDR3 DNA sequence: TGTGCCAGCAGCCAAGACTGGGGGGGGCAGGGTGAGCAGTTCTTC. This translates into CASSQDWGGQGEQFF.

The rearrangement uses TRBV5-1 and TRBJ1-2, with 10 bases identical to TRBD1. The CDR3 has 11 residues. V trimming: 7 bases; J trimming: 6 bases; junction bases outside the gene matches: 0. Germline-derived CDR1 and CDR2 are SGHRS and YFSETQ. The chain's CDR3 is CASGQGDGYTF. For the CDR3, the DNA is TGCGCCAGCGGACAGGGGGATGGCTACACCTTC.

This clone was seen just once. This chain connects TRBV27 to TRBJ2-6; perhaps TRBD1 as D (6 bases). This CDR3 contains 17 residues. Trimming took 6 bases from V and 0 from J, leaving 15 bases between them. Germline V gives CDR1 MNHEY, CDR2 SMNVEV (reference sequence). For the CDR3, the DNA is TGTGCCAGCAGCCCTCGACAGGAGTACTCTGGGGCCAACGTCCTGACTTTC. It translates to CASSPRQEYSGANVLTF.

The DNA of the CDR3 is TGTGCCAGCAGTCTCCATCAGGGAATGGAGACCCAGTACTTC. Translated: CASSLHQGMETQYF. This chain joins TRBV7-7 and TRBJ2-5; D is possibly TRBD1 (5 bases). Germline V CDR1 and CDR2: SSHAT, FNYEAQ (reference sequence). V lost 6 bases and J lost 5, with 16 bases in between. The CDR3 contains 14 residues. The whole variable domain, filled in from reference TRBV7-7 and TRBJ2-5, reads GAGVSQSPRYKVTKRGQDVTLRCDPISSHATLYWYQQALGQGPEFLTYFNYEAQPDKSGLPSDRFSAERPEGSISTLTIQRTEQRDSAMYRCASSLHQGMETQYFGPGTRLLVL.

J is TRBJ2-1 and V is TRBV19; 7 positions agree with TRBD1. The CDR3 sequence is 16 residues long. V shed 5 bases, J shed 6 bases, and the junction held 13 bases outside the gene matches. CDR1 LNHDA and CDR2 SQIVND come from the germline V gene (reference sequence). This chain's CDR3 is CASSPLSGGMINEQFF. The CDR3 nucleotides are TGTGCCAGTAGTCCCCTTTCAGGGGGAATGATCAATGAGCAGTTCTTC.

CDR3 nucleotides: TGTGCCAGCAGCTTTTTCCCGGACAGGGGGCTTCGAAATCAGCCCCAGCATTTT. Protein product: CASSFFPDRGLRNQPQHF. The chain is built from TRBV11-3 and TRBJ1-5; 11 nucleotides line up with TRBD1. The CDR3 length is 18 residues. Germline V gene lookup returns CDR1 SGHNT and CDR2 YENEEA. V lost 3 bases and J lost 4; bases outside the gene matches: 11.

J is TRBJ2-3 and V is TRBV2; TRBD1 aligns across 7 bases. Trimming cost V 8 bases and J 2 bases; bases outside gene matches: 4. CDR1 SNHLY and CDR2 FYNNEI come from the germline V gene. The CDR3 runs to 13 residues. The CDR3 region has the DNA TGTGCCAGCCTAGGGGGCCTCACAGATACGCAGTATTTT. The encoded protein is CASLGGLTDTQYF.

This clone was seen only a few times. The chain carries TRBV19 and TRBJ2-3; TRBD2 matches at 14 bases. Unmatched junction bases numbered 7, after V lost 6 bases and J lost 5 bases. Germline V gene lookup returns CDR1 LNHDA and CDR2 SQIVND (reference sequence). This CDR3 comprises 16 residues. Written as DNA, the CDR3 is TGTGCCAGTAGACCCACCGGGACTAGCGGGGGAGATACGCAGTATTTT. Amino acid sequence: CASRPTGTSGGDTQYF.

This clone is a singleton in its sample. V is TRBV2 and J is TRBJ2-1; TRBD2 matches 11 bases. Germline V gives CDR1 SNHLY, CDR2 FYNNEI. The ends lost 6 bases at V and 2 bases at J; junction bases unmatched: 12. The CDR3 totals 18 residues. The DNA of the CDR3 is TGTGCCAGCAGGGATCCGGTGGCTAGCGGGGGGACCTACAATGAGCAGTTCTTC. Protein sequence: CASRDPVASGGTYNEQFF.

The chain links TRBV27 to TRBJ2-6; D not certain. V was pared by 7 bases and J by 0 bases, with 10 bases between. The CDR3 extends over 15 amino acids. Per the germline V gene, CDR1 is MNHEY and CDR2 is SMNVEV (reference sequence). The CDR3 sequence: CASNSRSSGANVLTF. CDR3 nucleotides: TGTGCCAGCAACTCACGGAGCTCTGGGGCCAACGTCCTGACTTTC.

The V call is TRBV9, the J call TRBJ1-6, with 10 nucleotides matching TRBD1. The CDR3 is 15 amino acids. The germline CDR1 and CDR2 sequences are SGDLS and YYNGEE. V gave up 4 bases and J gave up 7 bases; unmatched junction bases: 5. CDR3 region: CASSPGTGVNSPLHF. The DNA of the CDR3 is TGTGCCAGCAGCCCCGGGACAGGGGTGAATTCACCCCTCCACTTT.

The chain links TRBV28 to TRBJ1-1; a possible D gene is TRBD1 (6 bases). V gave up 3 bases and J gave up 1 base, with 15 bases separating them. This CDR3 spans 16 amino acids. Germline CDR1 and CDR2: MDHEN and SYDVKM. The chain's CDR3 is CASSFGRQGWNTEAFF. CDR3 nucleotides: TGTGCCAGCAGTTTCGGGAGGCAGGGGTGGAACACTGAAGCTTTCTTT.

The rearrangement links TRBV18 to TRBJ2-1, with D uncertain. The V end lost 3 bases, the J end lost 2 bases, and 11 bases lay between the germline ends. Germline lookup yields CDR1 KGHSH and CDR2 LQKENI. The CDR3 is 15 amino acids. CDR3 sequence (DNA): TGTGCCAGCTCACCGTCCGGGTTAACCTACAATGAGCAGTTCTTC. Translating gives CASSPSGLTYNEQFF. Full variable domain (missing parts from reference TRBV18 and TRBJ2-1): NAGVMQNPRHLVRRRGQEARLRCSPMKGHSHVYWYRQLPEEGLKFMVYLQKENIIDESGMPKERFSAEFPKEGPSILRIQQVVRGDSAAYFCASSPSGLTYNEQFFGPGTRLTVL.

This chain joins TRBV30 and TRBJ2-5, with 8 bases lining up with TRBD2. With 3 bases clipped from V and 4 bases from J, the junction kept 16 bases outside the gene matches. Germline V CDR1 and CDR2: GTSNPN, SVGIG (reference sequence). CDR3 size: 17 residues. In nucleotides, the CDR3 is TGTGCCTGGAGAGGAAAATTTGATTATCTAGCGGGAGAGACCCAGTACTTC. It codes for CAWRGKFDYLAGETQYF. Filled out from reference TRBV30 and TRBJ2-5, the complete variable domain reads SQTIHQWPATLVQPVGSPLSLECTVEGTSNPNLYWYRQAAGRGLQLLFYSVGIGQISSEVPQNLSASRPQDRQFILSSKKLLLSDSGFYLCAWRGKFDYLAGETQYFGPGTRLLVL.

The V call is TRBV27, the J call TRBJ2-3, with D possibly being TRBD2 (5 bases). Germline V gene sequence: CDR1 MNHEY, CDR2 SMNVEV (reference sequence). The ends were cut back, 2 bases at V and 0 bases at J, with 9 bases in the middle. The CDR3 sequence is 15 residues long. CDR3 amino acids: CASSLLPGSTDTQYF. CDR3 bases: TGTGCCAGCAGTTTACTCCCGGGAAGCACAGATACGCAGTATTTT.